The subject of this entry is one TCR beta chain. Antigen unknown. The sample belongs to a study of shared clonotypes between healthy human individuals. In the study overall: Used for every donor were three CD4 naive, three CD4 memory, two CD8 naive and one CD8 memory plate. Study conclusions and caveats: The represented genetic and exposure-history diversity was limited by the small number of donors.

CD8 memory fractions consisted of CD45RO+ and CCR7-negative CD45RA+ TemRA cells together. TCRdb's copy holds only in-frame clones and misses some; the assay was immunoSEQ multiplex PCR. The table shows 600,000 to 750,000 clones, with roughly 87% occurring only once. Trimming shortened V by 3 bases and J by 5 bases, and 7 bases separated the two germline ends. CDR1 and CDR2 (germline): SGHTA, FQGTGA. The CDR3 consists of 12 residues. The sample consisted of memory CD8+ T cells from PBMCs. The subset was: CD45RO+ cells pooled with CCR7-negative TemRA cells. The receptor was isolated from a man younger than 35 in good health. Some clones in this sample may be carry-over from other donors' samples. V is TRBV7-3 and J is TRBJ2-5, with unresolved D. The CDR3 nucleotides read TGTGCCAGCAGCTTCCCTGGGGAGACCCAGTACTTC. Residues: CASSFPGETQYF.